What follows describes a single TCR beta chain. As yet, its antigen is unknown. Germline trimming cut 2 bases from V and 3 bases from J; bases unmatched to any gene: 12. CDR3 size: 18 residues. Germline V gives CDR1 LNHDA, CDR2 SQIVND (reference sequence). Primers for the PCR totalled 60 Vbeta and 13 Jbeta. TCRdb keeps only in-frame clones here, not all; method: immunoSEQ multiplex PCR. The sample holds around 55,000 clones, 75% to 80% seen once. The data originate from a study of cytomegalovirus exposure and HLA in healthy donors. Study-level results: The authors enumerated over 150 TCR beta chains as linked to cytomegalovirus. Rates of TCR association differed by HLA locus in a later analysis, with DRB1 highest and HLA-C lowest.

Nominally healthy donors provided the samples, though records likely missed some immune exposures. This chain joins TRBV19 and TRBJ2-2, with 7 bases lining up with TRBD2. This receptor was identified in a female donor in good health and CMV-seronegative. Sequencing input: PBMCs. This CDR3 reads CASSIWVGGPSDTGELFF. Written as DNA, the CDR3 is TGTGCCAGTAGTATATGGGTGGGAGGGCCCTCGGACACCGGGGAGCTGTTTTTT.